This T cell receptor (beta chain) comes out of a study of blood T cells in healthy people across ages. Study-wide results and limits: Naive T cell percentage showed a strong correlation with TCR beta diversity.

Germline CDR1 reads LGHDT; CDR2 reads YNNKEL (reference sequence). V shed 1 base and J 7 bases; nucleotides not matched to a gene: 8. This CDR3 comprises 15 residues. Alongside a J-beta primer mix, a sample-barcoded 5' primer served in a second PCR lasting about 6 to 11 cycles. TCRdb reanalysed the 5' RACE reads using MiXCR and keeps one entry per CDR3 protein. The sample has about 1.6 million distinct CDR3 sequences; about 31% are singletons. Of note for this clonotype: Its antigen remains unknown.

The sample was blood. The chain links TRBV3-1 to TRBJ1-2; 8 bases fit TRBD1. The receptor comes from a woman aged 25 to 45 in good health. The CDR3 sequence: CASSQVLQGAGGYTF. The CDR3 nucleotides are TGTGCCAGCAGCCAAGTTCTTCAGGGGGCTGGTGGCTACACCTTC.